This paragraph covers one TCR beta chain sequence. Its antigen is undetermined. The data stem from a study of CD8 T cells in ankylosing spondylitis. Study outcomes and limitations: In synovial fluid and blood from reactive arthritis, some motif variants were previously reported. A TCR beta motif of several highly homologous variants seemed to mark ankylosing spondylitis blood. Researchers report that disease-linked clones proved CD8+ and relatively rare in peripheral blood. Significant enrichment of disease-linked clones was reported in matched ankylosing spondylitis synovial fluid.

Generation of TCR beta libraries employed quantitative 5'-RACE incorporating molecular barcodes. Via MiXCR, TCRdb re-called the 5' RACE reads, giving one row per CDR3 protein. The sample lists about 840,000 distinct CDR3 sequences; roughly 12% were seen once. Germline CDR1 DFQATT, CDR2 SNEGSKA (reference sequence). The CDR3 covers 13 residues. Trimming removed 7 bases from V and 7 bases from J, with 14 bases in between. V usage is TRBV20-1 and J usage is TRBJ1-6; no clear D gene. The TCR was taken from a male donor with ankylosing spondylitis. The source material was blood, either unsorted or a sorted T cell fraction (not recorded which). DNA for the CDR3: TGCAGTGGGAAGATGGATTTAAATTCACCCCTCCACTTT. Translating gives CSGKMDLNSPLHF.